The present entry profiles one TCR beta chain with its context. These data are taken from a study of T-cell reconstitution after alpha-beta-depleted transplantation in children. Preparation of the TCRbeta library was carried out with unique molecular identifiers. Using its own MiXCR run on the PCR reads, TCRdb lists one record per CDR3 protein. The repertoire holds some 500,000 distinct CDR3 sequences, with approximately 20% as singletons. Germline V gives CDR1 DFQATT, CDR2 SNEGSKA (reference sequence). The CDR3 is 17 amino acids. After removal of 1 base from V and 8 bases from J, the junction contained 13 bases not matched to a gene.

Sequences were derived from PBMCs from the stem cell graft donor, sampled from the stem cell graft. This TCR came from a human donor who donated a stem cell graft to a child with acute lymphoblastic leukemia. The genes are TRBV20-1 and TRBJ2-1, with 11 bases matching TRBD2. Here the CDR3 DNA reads TGCAGTGCTAGAGGCGGTTTAGCGGGAGGGCCCGCGGATGAGCAGTTCTTC. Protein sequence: CSARGGLAGGPADEQFF.